Sequencing of this TCR beta chain was carried out in a study of blood T cell repertoires in COVID-19. Across the study: Acute-phase and convalescent COVID-19 samples originated in the United States, Italy and Spain.

Under the authors' procedure: Cell counts per sample came from amplifying reference gene primers. The table came from immunoSEQ multiplex PCR; TCRdb's copy has only in-frame clones and leaves some out. Clonal size and the V and J genes are those of that table, whereas D and trimming came from the DNA. This table holds some 460,000 clones, around nine tenths found once. CDR1 DFQATT and CDR2 SNEGSKA come from the germline V gene (reference sequence). CDR3 length: 13 amino acids. Trimming took 3 bases from V and 4 from J, leaving 11 bases between them. This clonotype originated in a woman aged 30 to 39 with acute or convalescent COVID-19. The sequenced material came from peripheral blood. The gene calls are TRBV20-1 and TRBJ2-3, with D possibly matching TRBD1 (5 bases). CDR3 residues: CSASQGTPDTQYF. CDR3 sequence (DNA): TGCAGTGCTAGTCAGGGTACCCCAGATACGCAGTATTTT.